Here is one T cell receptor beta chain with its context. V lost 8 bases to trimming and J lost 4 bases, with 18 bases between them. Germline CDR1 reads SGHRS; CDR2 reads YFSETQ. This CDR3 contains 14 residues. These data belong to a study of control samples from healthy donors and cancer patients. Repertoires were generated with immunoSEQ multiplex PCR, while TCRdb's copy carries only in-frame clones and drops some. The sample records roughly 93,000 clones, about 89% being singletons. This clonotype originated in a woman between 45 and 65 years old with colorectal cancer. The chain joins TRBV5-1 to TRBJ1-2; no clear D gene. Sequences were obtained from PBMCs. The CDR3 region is CARGPEELSYGYTF. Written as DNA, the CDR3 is TGCGCCAGGGGCCCCGAGGAGCTTTCCTATGGCTACACCTTC.